This T cell receptor (beta chain) emerged from a study of identical twins. Findings and caveats of the study: Zero-insertion results could be subject to partial confounding by invariant MAIT and iNKT cells. Cord blood beta clonotypes that were abundant carried fewer insertions, and memory repertoires showed no such trend.

Donors were all healthy Caucasians. Template switching added a universal primer site; cDNA carried unique molecular identifiers. TCRdb analysed the 5' RACE reads with MiXCR anew, one entry per CDR3 protein. The table lists 230,000 or so distinct CDR3 sequences, approximately 8.3% of them singletons, with 2.5% to 3.5% in the top ten. This clonotype came up many times. The antigen remains undetermined. Germline V gene data show CDR1 as KGHDR and CDR2 as SFDVKD. V lost 10 bases and J 10 bases, leaving 19 bases between the germline ends. The CDR3 length is 13 residues. These data are also associated with another study on yellow fever vaccine responses in identical twins.

What was sequenced was CD8+ T cells sorted from blood. The TCR comes from a woman younger than 30 in good health. This sequence joins TRBV24-1 and TRBJ2-1, with no clear D. The chain's CDR3 is CATGLPLSGEQFF. DNA for the CDR3: TGTGCCACGGGGTTACCCCTAAGTGGGGAGCAGTTCTTC.